The 25 T cell receptor beta chains given below trace back to one sample, sequenced in a study of T-cell reconstitution after alpha-beta-depleted transplantation in children. A library of TCRbeta sequences, prepared with unique molecular identifiers, was generated. MiXCR, applied by TCRdb to the PCR reads, yields one record per CDR3 protein. The sample holds some 310,000 distinct CDR3 sequences; around 25% are singletons and the top ten take about a tenth. The source was PBMCs, mostly from graft donor cells, collected 180 days after TCRalphabeta/CD19-depleted stem cell transplant. Every receptor here comes from a male patient aged 10 to 17 who had a stem cell transplant for acute lymphoblastic leukemia, so the T cells may come from the graft donor.

The chain employs TRBV12-3 or TRBV12-4 and TRBJ2-7; D gene ambiguous. Trimming removed 6 bases from V and 7 bases from J, with 16 bases in between. The CDR3 extends over 13 amino acids. The CDR3 nucleotides read TGTGCCAGCAGCTGGAGCCCAAACGGTGAGCAGTACTTC. Protein product: CASSWSPNGEQYF.

The chain employs TRBV7-9 and TRBJ2-3; D gene unclear. The CDR3 has 12 amino acids. The germline V and J ends were trimmed by 5 bases and 3 bases, with 6 bases remaining between them. In germline, CDR1 is SEHNR, CDR2 FQNEAQ (reference sequence). The CDR3 DNA is TGTGCCAGCAGCCCCTGGACAGATACGCAGTATTTT. Translating it yields CASSPWTDTQYF.

V and J are TRBV5-1 and TRBJ2-3, with no clear D. The CDR3 length is 15 residues. V was shortened by 3 bases and J by 0 bases, with 11 bases between the two germline ends. CDR1 and CDR2 from the germline V gene are SGHRS and YFSETQ. CDR3 amino acids: CASSSTVTSTDTQYF. CDR3 coding DNA: TGCGCCAGCAGCTCGACGGTGACTAGCACAGATACGCAGTATTTT.

Concerning this clonotype: This may come from a read error, since a much larger clone is one base off. V and J are TRBV5-1 and TRBJ2-2; D gene uncertain. Germline CDR1 SGHRS, CDR2 YFSETQ. The CDR3 extends over 15 amino acids. In DNA, the CDR3 is TGCGTCAGCAGCCCAACTCTATCCGGCACCGGGGAGCTGTTTTTT. Protein sequence: CVSSPTLSGTGELFF.

The gene calls are TRBV20-1 and TRBJ2-1, with 8 bases aligning to TRBD2. CDR3 length: 15 amino acids. Germline V gene data show CDR1 as DFQATT and CDR2 as SNEGSKA (reference sequence). V was pared by 6 bases and J by 3 bases, with 10 bases of the junction left unmatched. The DNA of the CDR3 is TGCAGTGCCTCACCGGGGGGGATGGGCTACAATGAGCAGTTCTTC. It encodes CSASPGGMGYNEQFF.

This clonotype was detected many times. This rearrangement joins TRBV12-3 or TRBV12-4 to TRBJ2-7, with D maybe TRBD2 (5 bases). With 5 bases removed from V and 6 bases from J, the gap between germline ends came to 8 bases. The CDR3 contains 11 residues. The CDR3 here is CASSRRREQYF. CDR3 sequence (DNA): TGTGCCAGCAGTCGGAGGCGCGAGCAGTACTTC.

The chain links TRBV7-3 to TRBJ2-3; D is possibly TRBD1 or TRBD2 (5 bases each). The CDR3 is 13 amino acids. Per germline, CDR1 SGHTA and CDR2 FQGTGA. V was cut by 5 bases and J by 4 bases, with 10 bases left in between. The CDR3 sequence: CASSGVGADTQYF. The CDR3 region has the DNA TGTGCCAGCAGCGGTGTGGGGGCAGATACGCAGTATTTT.

CDR3 loop: CASSFRTSGTSEQYF. The CDR3 DNA follows: TGTGCCAGCAGCTTTAGGACTAGCGGGACTAGCGAGCAGTACTTC. V is TRBV7-6 and J is TRBJ2-7; 12 bases are a match to TRBD2. The CDR3 covers 15 residues. In germline, CDR1 is SGHVS, CDR2 FNYEAQ. Trimming removed 3 bases from V and 6 bases from J; junction bases left unmatched: 6.

This clonotype was observed a few times. This chain connects TRBV12-3 or TRBV12-4 to TRBJ2-7; TRBD1 aligns across 7 bases. The ends lost 5 bases at V and 3 bases at J; junction bases unmatched: 10. CDR3 length: 15 amino acids. CDR3 DNA: TGTGCCAGCAGTGACAGGGAGTTAATTGGCTACGAGCAGTACTTC. Protein sequence: CASSDRELIGYEQYF.

This clonotype was observed a handful of times. The chain joins TRBV6-5 to TRBJ1-2; D perhaps matches TRBD1 (6 bases). Trimming took off 6 bases at V and 2 bases at J, with 13 bases between the two ends. Germline lookup yields CDR1 MNHEY and CDR2 SVGAGI. The CDR3 loop spans 14 amino acids. The CDR3 DNA follows: TGTGCCAGCAGCTATCAGGGGTTGAACTATGGCTACACCTTC. Protein product: CASSYQGLNYGYTF.

The sample holds a few counts of this clonotype. This chain connects TRBV11-3 to TRBJ2-1; 13 positions agree with TRBD2. The CDR3 runs 17 residues. Germline V gives CDR1 SGHNT, CDR2 YENEEA. The V gene end was trimmed by 0 bases and the J gene end by 7 bases; junction bases not matched to a gene: 6. CDR3 in amino acids: CASSLELAGGPSNEQFF. CDR3 DNA: TGTGCCAGCAGCTTAGAACTAGCGGGAGGGCCGAGTAATGAGCAGTTCTTC.

This sequence joins TRBV7-9 and TRBJ2-1; no clear D. Germline values: CDR1 SEHNR, CDR2 FQNEAQ (reference sequence). Trimming took 2 bases from V and 9 from J, leaving 8 bases between them. The CDR3 totals 12 residues. CDR3: CASSLSQPEQFF. CDR3 bases: TGTGCCAGCAGCTTATCCCAGCCTGAGCAGTTCTTC.

The chain combines TRBV12-3 or TRBV12-4 with TRBJ2-2; a possible D gene is TRBD2 (6 bases). V shed 5 bases and J shed 7 bases, with 20 bases lying between them. The CDR3 is made up of 16 amino acids. CDR3 coding DNA: TGTGCCAGCAGTCCTTCTGGGGCGGGGCCCCGCGGGGAGCTGTTTTTT. It translates to CASSPSGAGPRGELFF.

V is TRBV18 and J is TRBJ2-3, with D possibly TRBD1 on 6 matching bases. V was clipped by 4 bases and J by 0 bases, with 23 bases between them. The CDR3 spans 19 residues. The germline V gene has CDR1 KGHSH and CDR2 LQKENI. As DNA, the CDR3 is TGTGCCAGCTCACTCCTCCGAATATCAGGGGAAAAGAGCACAGATACGCAGTATTTT. Residues: CASSLLRISGEKSTDTQYF. The whole variable domain, filled in from reference TRBV18 and TRBJ2-3, reads NAGVMQNPRHLVRRRGQEARLRCSPMKGHSHVYWYRQLPEEGLKFMVYLQKENIIDESGMPKERFSAEFPKEGPSILRIQQVVRGDSAAYFCASSLLRISGEKSTDTQYFGPGTRLTVL.

The chain combines TRBV28 with TRBJ1-1; 9 bases fit TRBD1. Losses at the gene ends were 1 base for V and 5 bases for J; bases not matched to a gene: 5. Germline assignment: CDR1 MDHEN and CDR2 SYDVKM. This CDR3 has 15 residues. The CDR3 DNA reads as TGTGCCAGCAGTTTATTTCGGGACAGGGTTACTGAAGCTTTCTTT. It is translated as CASSLFRDRVTEAFF. The variable domain in full, completed from reference TRBV28 and TRBJ1-1, reads DVKVTQSSRYLVKRTGEKVFLECVQDMDHENMFWYRQDPGLGLRLIYFSYDVKMKEKGDIPEGYSVSREKKERFSLILESASTNQTSMYLCASSLFRDRVTEAFFGQGTRLTVV.

This clonotype was seen only a few times. The J gene is TRBJ1-3, the V gene TRBV20-1; tentatively, D is TRBD1 (5 bases). Per germline, CDR1 DFQATT and CDR2 SNEGSKA (reference sequence). Trimming pared 0 bases from V and 2 bases from J, leaving 11 bases between. The length of the CDR3 is 15 residues. In DNA form, the CDR3 reads TGCAGTGCTAGAGATCACCGGGGGGCTGGAAACACCATATATTTT. The encoded protein is CSARDHRGAGNTIYF.

The chain links TRBV15 to TRBJ2-5; D is perhaps TRBD1 (5 bases). Germline V CDR1 and CDR2: LNHNV, YYDKDF (reference sequence). Deletions cut 6 bases from V and 2 bases from J, with 16 bases between. CDR3 length equals 15 residues. The CDR3 sequence: CATSYTQGWQETQYF. CDR3 in DNA: TGTGCCACCAGTTATACCCAGGGTTGGCAAGAGACCCAGTACTTC.

This clonotype has more than one count but fewer than ten. The chain recombines TRBV5-1 with TRBJ2-3, with a tentative D call TRBD2 (6 bases). Germline-derived CDR1 and CDR2 are SGHRS and YFSETQ. The V and J ends lost 5 bases and 5 bases respectively, with 18 bases between them. This CDR3 is built from 15 residues. CDR3 coding DNA: TGCGCCAGCAGGGAAGGAGGGGAAAATAGAGATACGCAGTATTTT. This encodes CASREGGENRDTQYF.

This clonotype appeared a few times. The chain joins TRBV20-1 to TRBJ2-4, with D perhaps TRBD1 or TRBD2 (6 bases each). From germline, CDR1 is DFQATT and CDR2 SNEGSKA (reference sequence). The V end lost 6 bases, the J end lost 8 bases, and 14 bases lay between the germline ends. The CDR3 sequence is 12 residues long. The CDR3 reads CSASGGPHIQYF. The CDR3, as DNA: TGCAGTGCCTCCGGGGGCCCGCACATTCAGTACTTC.

The chain carries TRBV5-1 and TRBJ2-7; perhaps TRBD1 as D (6 bases). The germline CDR1 and CDR2 sequences are SGHRS and YFSETQ. The CDR3 length is 17 residues. The germline V and J ends were trimmed by 5 bases and 5 bases, with 26 bases remaining between them. The CDR3 DNA follows: TGCGCCAGCAGTCCCACGGTCCAGGGACATTATGAGGACGAGCAGTACTTC. Translating it yields CASSPTVQGHYEDEQYF.

The chain carries TRBV20-1 and TRBJ1-3; D uncertain. Deletions cut 2 bases from V and 0 bases from J, with 8 bases between. Germline loops: CDR1 DFQATT, CDR2 SNEGSKA (reference sequence). CDR3 length equals 14 residues. In DNA, the CDR3 is TGCAGTGCTAGAAAGTACGTCTCTGGAAACACCATATATTTT. Its protein product is CSARKYVSGNTIYF.

The chain couples TRBV3-1 to TRBJ2-7; 9 positions agree with TRBD1. The CDR3 contains 15 residues. Germline V gene data show CDR1 as LGHDT and CDR2 as YNNKEL (reference sequence). The J segment lost 3 bases and the V segment lost 3 bases, leaving 6 bases of the junction unmatched. CDR3 coding DNA: TGTGCCAGCAGCCAGCCCCTGACAGGGGGCTACGAGCAGTACTTC. Translated, it gives CASSQPLTGGYEQYF.

The chain is built from TRBV29-1 and TRBJ1-1, with D possibly TRBD1 on 5 matching bases. CDR1 is SQVTM, CDR2 ANQGSEA, per germline. CDR3 size: 11 residues. CDR3 region: CRATGPTEAFF. The CDR3, as DNA: TGCCGCGCAACAGGTCCAACTGAAGCTTTCTTT.

CDR3 in amino acids: CASSLSSPSSYEQYF. The CDR3, as DNA: TGTGCCAGCAGTTTATCCAGCCCGAGCTCCTACGAGCAGTACTTC. The chain joins TRBV27 to TRBJ2-7; no definite D call. The CDR3 contains 15 residues. Trimming took 0 bases from V and 0 from J, leaving 9 bases between them. The germline V gene has CDR1 MNHEY and CDR2 SMNVEV (reference sequence).

This clonotype has only a few counts. The chain couples TRBV7-6 to TRBJ1-1; D is undetermined. The germline V gene encodes CDR1 SGHVS and CDR2 FNYEAQ. V was trimmed by 1 base and J by 3 bases, leaving 6 bases between them. The CDR3 totals 13 residues. CDR3 nucleotide sequence: TGTGCCAGCAGCTTAGTTACTTACACTGAAGCTTTCTTT. Translation gives CASSLVTYTEAFF. The variable domain in full, with the rest retrieved from reference TRBV7-6 and TRBJ1-1, is GAGVSQSPRYKVTKRGQDVALRCDPISGHVSLYWYRQALGQGPEFLTYFNYEAQQDKSGLPNDRFSAERPEGSISTLTIQRTEQRDSAMYRCASSLVTYTEAFFGQGTRLTVV.